One sample yielded the 8 T cell receptor beta chains listed below, sequenced in a study of blood T cells in healthy people across ages. The authors ran a second PCR of about 7 to 11 cycles using a sample-barcoded 5' primer and a J-beta primer mix. TCRdb used MiXCR to reprocess the 5' RACE reads, holding one entry per CDR3 protein. In the table there are over a million distinct CDR3 sequences, 40% to 50% of which are singletons. The sequenced sample was blood. The receptors stem from a woman aged 60-75 years in good health.

The count of this clonotype is one. V usage is TRBV2 and J usage is TRBJ2-3, with TRBD1 identical over 11 bases. V trimming: 6 bases; J trimming: 5 bases; junction bases outside the gene matches: 4. Germline V gene data show CDR1 as SNHLY and CDR2 as FYNNEI. The CDR3 loop spans 14 amino acids. The CDR3 reads CASSGTGGVDTQYF. The DNA of the CDR3 is TGTGCCAGCAGCGGGACAGGGGGAGTAGATACGCAGTATTTT.

There are a few counts of this clonotype. This sequence joins TRBV20-1 and TRBJ2-1; 11 bases agree with TRBD2. V shed 0 bases and J 4 bases; nucleotides not matched to a gene: 8. Germline CDR1 and CDR2: DFQATT and SNEGSKA (reference sequence). The CDR3 length is 17 residues. The CDR3 DNA sequence: TGCAGTGCTAGAGAAACGACTAGCGGGATATCATACAATGAGCAGTTCTTC. It specifies CSARETTSGISYNEQFF.

The CDR3: CASSPWTSGIQNEQFF. CDR3 DNA: TGTGCCAGCAGTCCCTGGACTAGCGGGATTCAGAATGAGCAGTTCTTC. The gene calls are TRBV27 and TRBJ2-1, with TRBD2 matching over 12 bases. The germline V gene has CDR1 MNHEY and CDR2 SMNVEV (reference sequence). There are 16 residues in the CDR3. V was pared by 5 bases and J by 7 bases, with 9 bases of the junction left unmatched.

This clonotype came up a few times. This chain joins TRBV5-1 and TRBJ2-5, with 8 bases fitting TRBD2. Germline CDR1 reads SGHRS; CDR2 reads YFSETQ. Trimming took 0 bases from V and 11 from J; bases not matched to a gene: 12. The CDR3 covers 15 residues. CDR3 sequence reads: CASSLDRAGGREQYF. The CDR3 DNA reads TGCGCCAGCAGCTTGGACCGCGCGGGGGGACGGGAGCAGTACTTC.

The V and J genes are TRBV10-3 and TRBJ2-3; TRBD2 matches at 14 bases. The CDR3 is 15 amino acids. Germline V gives CDR1 ENHRY, CDR2 SYGVKD. J lost 5 bases, V lost 4 bases, and 2 bases had no gene match. CDR3 region: CAISGGTSGRDTQYF. The CDR3 nucleotides read TGTGCCATCAGTGGTGGGACTAGCGGGAGAGATACGCAGTATTTT.

The CDR3 sequence is CASSTGQSSTDTQYF. CDR3 coding DNA: TGTGCCAGCAGTACCGGACAGAGTAGCACAGATACGCAGTATTTT. The chain combines TRBV6-5 with TRBJ2-3; the D gene is possibly TRBD1 (6 bases). Per germline, CDR1 MNHEY and CDR2 SVGAGI. The CDR3 totals 15 residues. Trimming stripped 5 bases from V and 0 bases from J, with 12 bases between.

The J gene is TRBJ1-1, the V gene TRBV15; D gene ambiguous. CDR1 is LNHNV and CDR2 is YYDKDF in the germline V gene (reference sequence). Trimming took off 2 bases at V and 1 base at J, with 5 bases between the two ends. The CDR3 runs to 13 residues. Written as DNA, the CDR3 is TGTGCCACCAGCAGATACAGGAACACTGAAGCTTTCTTT. Amino acids: CATSRYRNTEAFF.

The table lists this clonotype with many counts. The chain recombines TRBV5-1 with TRBJ2-5, with D possibly being TRBD1 (6 bases). Trimming pared 5 bases from V and 8 bases from J, leaving 19 bases between. Germline V lookup: CDR1 SGHRS, CDR2 YFSETQ. This CDR3 region has 14 residues. CDR3 bases: TGCGCCAGCAGGGGGGCAACTGGAGCCGGAACCCAGTACTTC. It translates to CASRGATGAGTQYF.